The 11 T cell receptor beta chains below were found in one sample sequenced in a study of cytomegalovirus exposure and HLA in healthy donors. This PCR relied on a set of 60 Vbeta primers and 13 Jbeta primers. Sequencing used immunoSEQ multiplex PCR; TCRdb keeps in-frame clones, though not all of them. Of 75,000 or so clones listed, 60% to 75% are singletons. Sequenced: PBMCs. Receptors were obtained from a man between 35 and 55 years old in good health and CMV-seropositive.

This chain uses TRBV4-2 with TRBJ1-2, with TRBD1 matching 9 bases. V trimming: 5 bases; J trimming: 5 bases; junction bases outside the gene matches: 12. The CDR3 runs 16 residues. Germline loops: CDR1 LGHNA, CDR2 YNFKEQ. For the CDR3, the DNA is TGTGCCAGCAGCTACGAGGGAGCGGGACAGGGTTATGGCTACACCTTC. Protein sequence: CASSYEGAGQGYGYTF.

This clone has just one count. This chain joins TRBV4-1 and TRBJ2-3; TRBD2 might be the D (6 bases). CDR1 is MGHRA and CDR2 is YSYEKL in the germline V gene. CDR3 length: 15 amino acids. V dropped 4 bases and J dropped 2 bases, with 13 bases sitting between them. The CDR3 nucleotides are TGCGCCAGCAGCCGAACGAGCGGGTTCACAGATACGCAGTATTTT. It encodes CASSRTSGFTDTQYF.

CDR3 in amino acids: CATRAGGFGQPQHF. The CDR3 region has the DNA TGTGCCACCAGGGCGGGGGGCTTTGGTCAGCCCCAGCATTTT. This chain uses TRBV15 with TRBJ1-5; TRBD1 might be the D (6 bases). CDR1 is LNHNV and CDR2 is YYDKDF in the germline V gene (reference sequence). V shed 6 bases and J shed 6 bases, with 15 bases lying between them. The CDR3 length is 14 residues. The variable domain in full, completed from reference TRBV15 and TRBJ1-5, reads DAMVIQNPRYQVTQFGKPVTLSCSQTLNHNVMYWYQQKSSQAPKLLFHYYDKDFNNEADTPDNFQSRRPNTSFCFLDIRSPGLGDTAMYLCATRAGGFGQPQHFGDGTRLSIL.

This clone was seen a few times. The chain carries TRBV2 and TRBJ1-2, with 7 bases that match TRBD1. V lost 6 bases and J lost 8; bases outside the gene matches: 12. CDR1 and CDR2 (germline): SNHLY, FYNNEI. This CDR3 is 14 amino acids long. CDR3 DNA: TGTGCCAGCAGAGGGGGTGACAGGGTCGGCGGCTACACCTTC. Translating it yields CASRGGDRVGGYTF.

This clone occurred a few times. The chain carries TRBV7-2 and TRBJ1-5, with D possibly matching TRBD1 (6 bases). Germline loops: CDR1 SGHTA, CDR2 FQGNSA. V was clipped by 1 base and J by 5 bases, with 12 bases between them. The CDR3 length is 15 residues. The CDR3 spells CASSLGGGRHQPQHF. The CDR3 nucleotides read TGTGCCAGCAGCTTAGGGGGGGGCCGTCATCAGCCCCAGCATTTT.

The V call is TRBV4-3, the J call TRBJ1-2; no definite D call. V lost 0 bases to trimming and J lost 4 bases, with 15 bases between them. Germline-derived CDR1 and CDR2 are LGHNA and YSLEER. CDR3 length: 16 amino acids. DNA for the CDR3: TGCGCCAGCAGCCAAGAATCGACTAGAGGTCCCTATGGCTACACCTTC. This gives the protein CASSQESTRGPYGYTF.

The count of this clone is one. J is TRBJ1-2 and V is TRBV5-6; TRBD1 matches at 8 bases. CDR3 length: 15 amino acids. From germline, CDR1 is SGHDT and CDR2 YYEEEE. After removal of 0 bases from V and 7 bases from J, the junction contained 8 bases not matched to a gene. The CDR3 nucleotides are TGTGCCAGCAGCTTGGTAGGACAGGGTTTATTTGGCTACACCTTC. It specifies CASSLVGQGLFGYTF.

This clone was counted once. The genes are TRBV4-1 and TRBJ2-7, with D possibly matching TRBD2 (5 bases). With 0 bases removed from V and 7 bases from J, the gap between germline ends came to 13 bases. Per the germline V gene, CDR1 is MGHRA and CDR2 is YSYEKL. The CDR3 runs to 14 residues. CDR3 in DNA: TGCGCCAGCAGCCAAGATGGACTGGATAAGGAGCAGTACTTC. This encodes CASSQDGLDKEQYF.

CDR3 amino acids: CASSSVSQGGYGYTF. The CDR3 DNA sequence: TGTGCCAGCAGTTCCGTCTCCCAGGGAGGGTATGGCTACACCTTC. V is TRBV28 and J is TRBJ1-2; D is perhaps TRBD1 (5 bases). V was trimmed by 4 bases and J by 5 bases, leaving 17 bases between them. The CDR3 sequence is 15 residues long. Germline V gene lookup returns CDR1 MDHEN and CDR2 SYDVKM.

V and J are TRBV5-1 and TRBJ2-5; D not certain. CDR3 length: 12 amino acids. The V end lost 4 bases, the J end lost 3 bases, and 7 bases lay between the germline ends. CDR1 SGHRS and CDR2 YFSETQ come from the germline V gene. Written as DNA, the CDR3 is TGCGCCAGCAGCCTGAGCGAAGAGACCCAGTACTTC. Translating gives CASSLSEETQYF.

This clone came up a few times. V and J are TRBV18 and TRBJ2-7, with D perhaps matching TRBD1 (7 bases). Germline V gene data show CDR1 as KGHSH and CDR2 as LQKENI. V was cut by 5 bases and J by 7 bases, with 15 bases left in between. The CDR3 has 13 amino acids. In DNA form, the CDR3 reads TGTGCCAGCTCAGGCGGGACAGCGAGAGAGCAGTACTTC. Translated, it gives CASSGGTAREQYF. The full variable domain, rest sourced from reference TRBV18 and TRBJ2-7, is NAGVMQNPRHLVRRRGQEARLRCSPMKGHSHVYWYRQLPEEGLKFMVYLQKENIIDESGMPKERFSAEFPKEGPSILRIQQVVRGDSAAYFCASSGGTAREQYFGPGTRLTVT.